This entry describes one T cell receptor (beta chain). Its antigen is unknown. Here immunoSEQ multiplex PCR was the method, and the copy in TCRdb shows in-frame clones only, minus some. Among 10,000 to 13,000 clones, under 85% were seen once, and the ten largest hold around 6.6%. The data were obtained in a study of high-grade serous ovarian cancer treatment subgroups. Tumor samples were taken before definitive surgery or chemotherapy. The study, taken as a whole, reports: Repertoire analysis covered CDR3 alone, not CDR1 or CDR2.

This TCR derives from a human donor with high-grade serous ovarian cancer. Sequenced input: tumor tissue.

CDR3 DNA sequence: TGTGCCAGTAGTGGGAGACAGGGATGGATGGACACCGGGGAGCTGTTTTTT. It specifies CASSGRQGWMDTGELFF. The rearrangement uses TRBV19 and TRBJ2-2, with 7 bases aligning to TRBD1. CDR3 length: 17 amino acids. Germline V CDR1 and CDR2: LNHDA, SQIVND (reference sequence). The V segment lost 5 bases and the J segment 3 bases; nucleotides outside the gene matches: 12.